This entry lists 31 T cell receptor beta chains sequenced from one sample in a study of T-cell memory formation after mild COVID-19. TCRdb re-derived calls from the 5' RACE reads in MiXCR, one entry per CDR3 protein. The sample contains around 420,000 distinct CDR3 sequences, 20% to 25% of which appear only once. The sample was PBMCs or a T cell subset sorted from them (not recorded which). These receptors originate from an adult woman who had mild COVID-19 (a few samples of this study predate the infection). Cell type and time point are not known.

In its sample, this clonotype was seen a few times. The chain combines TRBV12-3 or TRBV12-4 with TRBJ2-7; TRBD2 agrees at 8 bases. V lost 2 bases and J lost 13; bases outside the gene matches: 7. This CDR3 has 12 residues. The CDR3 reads CASSLIPSGRYF. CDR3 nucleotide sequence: TGTGCCAGCAGTTTAATTCCTAGCGGGCGATACTTC.

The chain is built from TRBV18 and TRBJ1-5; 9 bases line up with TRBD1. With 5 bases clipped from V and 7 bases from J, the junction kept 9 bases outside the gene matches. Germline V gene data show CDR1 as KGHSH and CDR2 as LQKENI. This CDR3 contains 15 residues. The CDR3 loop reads CASSGTGGAEQPQHF. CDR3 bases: TGTGCCAGCTCAGGCACAGGGGGCGCCGAACAGCCCCAGCATTTT.

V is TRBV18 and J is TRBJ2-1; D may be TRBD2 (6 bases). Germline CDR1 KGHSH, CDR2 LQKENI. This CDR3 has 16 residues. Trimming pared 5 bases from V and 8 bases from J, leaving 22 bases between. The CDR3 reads CASSFTSRLMVDEQFF. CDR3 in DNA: TGTGCCAGCTCATTCACTAGCCGTTTGATGGTGGATGAGCAGTTCTTC.

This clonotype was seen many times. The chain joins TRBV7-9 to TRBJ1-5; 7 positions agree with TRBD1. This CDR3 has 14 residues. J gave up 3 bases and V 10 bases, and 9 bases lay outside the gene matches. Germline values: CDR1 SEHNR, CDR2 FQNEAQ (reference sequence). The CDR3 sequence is CATSGTGANQPQHF. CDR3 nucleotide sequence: TGTGCCACCTCAGGCACAGGGGCCAATCAGCCCCAGCATTTT.

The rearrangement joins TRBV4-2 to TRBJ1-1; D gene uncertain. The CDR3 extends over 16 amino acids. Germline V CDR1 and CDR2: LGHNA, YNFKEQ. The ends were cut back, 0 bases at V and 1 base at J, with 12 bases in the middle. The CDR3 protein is CASSQDYSYSNTEAFF. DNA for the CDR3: TGTGCCAGCAGCCAAGATTACAGCTATTCGAACACTGAAGCTTTCTTT.

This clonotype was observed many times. This CDR3 reads CASSLDHVSGEAFF. In DNA form, the CDR3 reads TGCGCCAGCAGCTTGGATCATGTGTCAGGGGAAGCTTTCTTT. The chain joins TRBV5-1 to TRBJ1-1; D might be TRBD1 (5 bases). Germline CDR1 and CDR2: SGHRS and YFSETQ. CDR3 length: 14 residues. Trimming pared 0 bases from V and 8 bases from J, leaving 14 bases between.

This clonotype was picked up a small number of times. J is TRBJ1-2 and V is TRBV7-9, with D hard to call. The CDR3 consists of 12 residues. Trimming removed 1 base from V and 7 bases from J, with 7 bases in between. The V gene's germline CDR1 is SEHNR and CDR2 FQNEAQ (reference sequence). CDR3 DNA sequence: TGTGCCAGCAGCTTAGGGGCGGGTGGCTACACCTTC. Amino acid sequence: CASSLGAGGYTF. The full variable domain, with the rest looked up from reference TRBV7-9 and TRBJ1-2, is DTGVSQNPRHKITKRGQNVTFRCDPISEHNRLYWYRQTLGQGPEFLTYFQNEAQLEKSRLLSDRFSAERPKGSFSTLEIQRTEQGDSAMYLCASSLGAGGYTFGSGTRLTVV.

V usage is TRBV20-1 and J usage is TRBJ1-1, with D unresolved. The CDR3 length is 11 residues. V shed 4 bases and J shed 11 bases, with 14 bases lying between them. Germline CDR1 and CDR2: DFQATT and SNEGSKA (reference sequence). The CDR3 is CSATRNRFAFF. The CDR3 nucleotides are TGCAGTGCTACCCGTAACCGATTCGCTTTCTTT.

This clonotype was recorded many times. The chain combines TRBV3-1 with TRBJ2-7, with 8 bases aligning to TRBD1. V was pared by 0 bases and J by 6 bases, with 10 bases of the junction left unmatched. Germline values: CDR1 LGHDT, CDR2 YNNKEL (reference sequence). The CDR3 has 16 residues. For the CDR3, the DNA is TGTGCCAGCAGCCAAGACAGGGGGCCTCAGCGCAGCGAGCAGTACTTC. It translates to CASSQDRGPQRSEQYF.

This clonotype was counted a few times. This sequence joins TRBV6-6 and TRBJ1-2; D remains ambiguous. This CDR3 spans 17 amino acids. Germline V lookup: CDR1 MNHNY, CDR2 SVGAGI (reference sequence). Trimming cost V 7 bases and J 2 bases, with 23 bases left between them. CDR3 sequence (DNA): TGTGCCAGCAATAACGGCTTTCCCCATCCGGGCAACTATGGCTACACCTTC. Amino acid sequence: CASNNGFPHPGNYGYTF.

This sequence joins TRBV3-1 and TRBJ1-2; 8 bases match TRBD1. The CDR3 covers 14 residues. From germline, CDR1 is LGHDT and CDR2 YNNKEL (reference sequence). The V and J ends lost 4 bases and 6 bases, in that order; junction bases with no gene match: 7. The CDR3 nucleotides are TGTGCCAGCAGCCCGTGGACAGGGCGCAATGGCTACACCTTC. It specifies CASSPWTGRNGYTF.

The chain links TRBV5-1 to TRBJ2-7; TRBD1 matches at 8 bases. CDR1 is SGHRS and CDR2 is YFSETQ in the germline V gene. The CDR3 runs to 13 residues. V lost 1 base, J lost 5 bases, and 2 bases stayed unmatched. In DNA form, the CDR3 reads TGCGCCAGCAGCTTGTCAGGGGGCCACGAGCAGTACTTC. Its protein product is CASSLSGGHEQYF.

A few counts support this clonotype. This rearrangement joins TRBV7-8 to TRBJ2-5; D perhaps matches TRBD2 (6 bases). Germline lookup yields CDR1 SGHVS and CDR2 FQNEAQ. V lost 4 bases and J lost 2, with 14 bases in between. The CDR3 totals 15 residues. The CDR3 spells CASSSDSAGQETQYF. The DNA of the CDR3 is TGTGCCAGCAGCTCGGACTCCGCGGGGCAAGAGACCCAGTACTTC.

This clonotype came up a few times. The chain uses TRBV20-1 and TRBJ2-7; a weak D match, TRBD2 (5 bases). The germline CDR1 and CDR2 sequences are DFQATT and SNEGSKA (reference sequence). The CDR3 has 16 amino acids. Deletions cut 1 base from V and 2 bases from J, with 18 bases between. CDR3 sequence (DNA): TGCAGTGCTAGAGGGTTGGTGGGCGGACTCCCCTACGAGCAGTACTTC. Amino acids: CSARGLVGGLPYEQYF.

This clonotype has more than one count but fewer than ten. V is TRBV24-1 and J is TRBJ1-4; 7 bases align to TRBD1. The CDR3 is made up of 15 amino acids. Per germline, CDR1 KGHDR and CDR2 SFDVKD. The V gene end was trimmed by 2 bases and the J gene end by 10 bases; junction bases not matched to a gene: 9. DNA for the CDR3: TGTGCCACCAGTGATTCAGGACAGGATGAGGCAAAACTGTTTTTT. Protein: CATSDSGQDEAKLFF.

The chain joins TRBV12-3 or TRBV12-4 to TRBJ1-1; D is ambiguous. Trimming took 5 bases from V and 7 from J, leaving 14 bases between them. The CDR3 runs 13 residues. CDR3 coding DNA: TGTGCCAGCAGTCCCCAGGTGCTAGATGAAGCTTTCTTT. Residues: CASSPQVLDEAFF.

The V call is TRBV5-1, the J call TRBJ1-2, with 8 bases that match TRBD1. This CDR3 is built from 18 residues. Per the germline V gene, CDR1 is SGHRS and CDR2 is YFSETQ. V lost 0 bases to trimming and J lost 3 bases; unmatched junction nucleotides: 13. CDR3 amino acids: CASSLAPRNRGKDYGYTF. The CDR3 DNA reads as TGCGCCAGCAGCTTGGCCCCGCGCAACAGGGGGAAGGACTATGGCTACACCTTC.

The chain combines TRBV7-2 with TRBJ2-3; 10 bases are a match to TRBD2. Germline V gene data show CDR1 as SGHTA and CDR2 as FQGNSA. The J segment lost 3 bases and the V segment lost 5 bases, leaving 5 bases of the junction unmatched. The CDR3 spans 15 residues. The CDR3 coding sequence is TGTGCCAGCAGCCCGCTGGGACTAGCGACAGATACGCAGTATTTT. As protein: CASSPLGLATDTQYF. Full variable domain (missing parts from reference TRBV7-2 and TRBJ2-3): GAGVSQSPSNKVTEKGKDVELRCDPISGHTALYWYRQSLGQGLEFLIYFQGNSAPDKSGLPSDRFSAERTGGSVSTLTIQRTQQEDSAVYLCASSPLGLATDTQYFGPGTRLTVL.

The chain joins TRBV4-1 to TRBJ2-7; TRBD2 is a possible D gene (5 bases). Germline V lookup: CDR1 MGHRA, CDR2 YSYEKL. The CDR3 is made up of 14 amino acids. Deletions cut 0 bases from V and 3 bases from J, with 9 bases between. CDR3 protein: CASSQERAVYEQYF. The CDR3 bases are TGCGCCAGCAGCCAAGAGAGGGCGGTCTACGAGCAGTACTTC.

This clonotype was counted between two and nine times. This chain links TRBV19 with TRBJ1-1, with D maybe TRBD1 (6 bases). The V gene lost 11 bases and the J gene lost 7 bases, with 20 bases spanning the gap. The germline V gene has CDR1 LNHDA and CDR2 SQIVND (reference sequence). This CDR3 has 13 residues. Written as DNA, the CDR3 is TGTGCCTGCTTACAGGGACCCTTAAATGAAGCTTTCTTT. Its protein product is CACLQGPLNEAFF.

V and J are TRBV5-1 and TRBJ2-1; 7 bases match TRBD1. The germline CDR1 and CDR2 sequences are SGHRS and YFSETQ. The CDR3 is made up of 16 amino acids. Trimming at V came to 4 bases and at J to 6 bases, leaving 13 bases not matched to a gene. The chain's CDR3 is CASSPQGSRVGNEQFF. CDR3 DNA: TGCGCCAGCAGCCCACAGGGGTCCAGGGTTGGCAATGAGCAGTTCTTC.

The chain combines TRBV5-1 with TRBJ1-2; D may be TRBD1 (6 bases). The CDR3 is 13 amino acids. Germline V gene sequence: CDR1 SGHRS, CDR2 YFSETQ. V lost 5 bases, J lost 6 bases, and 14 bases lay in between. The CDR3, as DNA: TGCGCCAGCAGTTTACAGGGAAGCAATGGCTACACCTTC. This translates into CASSLQGSNGYTF.

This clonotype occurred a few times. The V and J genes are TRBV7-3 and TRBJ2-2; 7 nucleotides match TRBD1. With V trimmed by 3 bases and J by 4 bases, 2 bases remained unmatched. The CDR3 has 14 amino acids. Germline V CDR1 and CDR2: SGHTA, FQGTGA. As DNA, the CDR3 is TGTGCCAGCAGCTTTGACAGGGTCACCGGGGAGCTGTTTTTT. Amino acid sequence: CASSFDRVTGELFF.

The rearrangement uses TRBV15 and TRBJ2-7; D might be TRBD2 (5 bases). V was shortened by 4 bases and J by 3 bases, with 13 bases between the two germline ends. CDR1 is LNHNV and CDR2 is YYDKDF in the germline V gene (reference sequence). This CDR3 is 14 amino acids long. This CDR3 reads CATSKSRGNYEQYF. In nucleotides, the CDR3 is TGTGCCACCAGCAAGTCCCGGGGAAACTACGAGCAGTACTTC. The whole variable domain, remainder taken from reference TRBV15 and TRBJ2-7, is DAMVIQNPRYQVTQFGKPVTLSCSQTLNHNVMYWYQQKSSQAPKLLFHYYDKDFNNEADTPDNFQSRRPNTSFCFLDIRSPGLGDTAMYLCATSKSRGNYEQYFGPGTRLTVT.

In DNA form, the CDR3 reads TGTGCCAGCAGCTCTTCCGGAGGACAGGCGTACTATGGCTACACCTTC. It translates to CASSSSGGQAYYGYTF. This chain uses TRBV13 with TRBJ1-2; 7 bases line up with TRBD1. J gave up 3 bases and V 4 bases, and 11 bases lay outside the gene matches. The CDR3 totals 16 residues. CDR1 is PRHDT and CDR2 is FYEKMQ in the germline V gene (reference sequence).

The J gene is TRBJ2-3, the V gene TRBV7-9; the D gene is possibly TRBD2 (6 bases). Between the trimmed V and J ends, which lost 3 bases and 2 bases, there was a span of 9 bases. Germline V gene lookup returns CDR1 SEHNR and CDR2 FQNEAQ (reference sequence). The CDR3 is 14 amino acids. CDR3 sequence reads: CASSFADYTDTQYF. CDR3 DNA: TGTGCCAGCAGCTTCGCGGACTACACAGATACGCAGTATTTT.

The CDR3 protein is CASSPISGIQETQYF. Written as DNA, the CDR3 is TGTGCCAGCAGCCCGATAAGCGGGATCCAAGAGACCCAGTACTTC. The rearrangement joins TRBV9 to TRBJ2-5; TRBD2 agrees at 7 bases. Trimming removed 4 bases from V and 1 base from J; junction bases left unmatched: 7. CDR1 SGDLS and CDR2 YYNGEE come from the germline V gene. This CDR3 region has 15 residues.

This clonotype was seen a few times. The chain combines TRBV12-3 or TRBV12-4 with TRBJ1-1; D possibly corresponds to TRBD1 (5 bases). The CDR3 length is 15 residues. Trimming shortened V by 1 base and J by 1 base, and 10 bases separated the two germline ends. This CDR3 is CASSLDQGENTEAFF. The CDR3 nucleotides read TGTGCCAGCAGTTTAGATCAGGGTGAGAACACTGAAGCTTTCTTT.

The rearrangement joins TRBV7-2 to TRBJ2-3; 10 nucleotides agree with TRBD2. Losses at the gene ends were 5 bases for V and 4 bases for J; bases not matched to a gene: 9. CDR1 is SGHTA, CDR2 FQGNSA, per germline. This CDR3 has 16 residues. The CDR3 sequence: CASSIQGLAPADTQYF. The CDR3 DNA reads TGTGCCAGCAGCATCCAGGGACTAGCGCCGGCAGATACGCAGTATTTT.

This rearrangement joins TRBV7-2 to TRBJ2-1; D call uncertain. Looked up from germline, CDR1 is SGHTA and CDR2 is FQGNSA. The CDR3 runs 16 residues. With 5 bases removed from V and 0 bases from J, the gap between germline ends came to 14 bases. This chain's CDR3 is CASSPEGPPSYNEQFF. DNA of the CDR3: TGTGCCAGCAGCCCTGAAGGCCCTCCCTCCTACAATGAGCAGTTCTTC.

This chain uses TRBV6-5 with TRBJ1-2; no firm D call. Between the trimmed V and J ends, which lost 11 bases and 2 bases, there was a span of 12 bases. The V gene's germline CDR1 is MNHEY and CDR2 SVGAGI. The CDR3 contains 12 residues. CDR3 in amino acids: CASRSGNYGYTF. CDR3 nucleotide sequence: TGTGCCTCCCGGTCGGGGAACTATGGCTACACCTTC.